This TCR beta chain stems from a study of cytomegalovirus exposure and HLA in healthy donors. There are 12 residues in the CDR3. V lost 4 bases, J lost 5 bases, and 8 bases lay in between. The V gene's germline CDR1 is MDHEN and CDR2 SYDVKM. This PCR relied on a set of 60 Vbeta primers and 13 Jbeta primers. Sequencing was performed with immunoSEQ multiplex PCR; in TCRdb, only in-frame clones are kept and a portion is missing. The sample carries fewer than 100,000 clones, about four fifths recorded once. This receptor was obtained from a woman aged 40 to 55 in good health and CMV-seropositive. The sequencing sample was made of PBMCs. V usage is TRBV28 and J usage is TRBJ2-5; D unresolved. CDR3 bases: TGTGCCAGCAGTTCCACATATGAGACCCAGTACTTC. It encodes CASSSTYETQYF. Full variable domain (missing parts from reference TRBV28 and TRBJ2-5): DVKVTQSSRYLVKRTGEKVFLECVQDMDHENMFWYRQDPGLGLRLIYFSYDVKMKEKGDIPEGYSVSREKKERFSLILESASTNQTSMYLCASSSTYETQYFGPGTRLLVL.